The T cell receptor (beta chain) described here comes from a study of control samples from healthy donors and cancer patients. Germline V gene data show CDR1 as MNHEY and CDR2 as SVGAGI. The CDR3 contains 15 residues. The V end was cut by 5 bases, the J end by 1 base, with 14 bases between. Method: immunoSEQ multiplex PCR; TCRdb's copy keeps in-frame clones and lacks some. Of about 150,000 clones listed, over 85% are singletons. The receptor was derived from a woman aged 40 to 50 in good health. The chain employs TRBV6-5 and TRBJ1-1, with D possibly matching TRBD1 (5 bases). Material for sequencing was blood. The CDR3 DNA is TGTGCCAGCAGTATGGGGACGGCCGAGAACACTGAAGCTTTCTTT. Translation: CASSMGTAENTEAFF.